Each of the 20 T cell receptor beta chains below was sequenced from the same sample in a study of cytomegalovirus exposure and HLA in healthy donors. Vbeta (60) and Jbeta (13) primers were used in the PCR. Only in-frame clones appear in the TCRdb table, and some are missing; sequencing was by immunoSEQ multiplex PCR. The sample consists of some 190,000 clones, roughly 82% of them appearing once. The sequencing input was PBMCs. The receptors were sampled from a man between 40 and 49 years old in good health and CMV-seronegative.

V and J are TRBV5-8 and TRBJ2-5; TRBD1 matches 7 bases. The CDR3 covers 14 residues. V gave up 4 bases and J gave up 1 base; unmatched junction bases: 4. In germline, CDR1 is SGHTS, CDR2 YDEGEE. CDR3 sequence (DNA): TGTGCCAGCAGCAAGGGACAGCCCCAAGAGACCCAGTACTTC. Translation: CASSKGQPQETQYF.

This clone was observed a handful of times. J is TRBJ2-3 and V is TRBV11-2; TRBD2 matches at 7 bases. J gave up 1 base and V 2 bases, and 3 bases lay outside the gene matches. This CDR3 is built from 15 residues. Looked up from germline, CDR1 is SGHAT and CDR2 is FQNNGV. The CDR3 nucleotides are TGTGCCAGCAGCTTAACGGCGGGGGGCACAGATACGCAGTATTTT. Amino acid sequence: CASSLTAGGTDTQYF. Complete variable domain (other parts from reference TRBV11-2 and TRBJ2-3): EAGVAQSPRYKIIEKRQSVAFWCNPISGHATLYWYQQILGQGPKLLIQFQNNGVVDDSQLPKDRFSAERLKGVDSTLKIQPAKLEDSAVYLCASSLTAGGTDTQYFGPGTRLTVL.

This clone came up a few times. This chain uses TRBV5-4 with TRBJ2-3, with D possibly being TRBD2 (7 bases). This CDR3 is 17 amino acids long. Germline V CDR1 and CDR2: SGHNT, YYREEE (reference sequence). V was trimmed by 1 base and J by 5 bases, leaving 20 bases between them. The CDR3 bases are TGTGCCAGCAGCTTGCCTAGGGGGAGGGCTTGGGAAGATACGCAGTATTTT. Its translation: CASSLPRGRAWEDTQYF. The full variable domain, with the rest looked up from reference TRBV5-4 and TRBJ2-3, is ETGVTQSPTHLIKTRGQQVTLRCSSQSGHNTVSWYQQALGQGPQFIFQYYREEENGRGNFPPRFSGLQFPNYSSELNVNALELDDSALYLCASSLPRGRAWEDTQYFGPGTRLTVL.

V gene TRBV20-1 combines with J gene TRBJ1-2; D remains ambiguous. Trimming took 5 bases from V and 6 from J, leaving 10 bases between them. CDR3 length: 11 amino acids. The V gene's germline CDR1 is DFQATT and CDR2 SNEGSKA (reference sequence). CDR3 DNA: TGCAGTGCTTTCCCTATGGATGGCTACACCTTC. The encoded protein is CSAFPMDGYTF.

The genes are TRBV4-3 and TRBJ2-1; D unresolved. Germline V gives CDR1 LGHNA, CDR2 YSLEER. The CDR3 runs to 17 residues. V lost 4 bases, J lost 1 base, and 17 bases lay in between. The CDR3 region is CASSLGSLGLSYNEQFF. CDR3 sequence (DNA): TGCGCCAGCAGCCTCGGATCTCTAGGATTATCCTACAATGAGCAGTTCTTC.

This chain uses TRBV28 with TRBJ1-5; the match to TRBD1 covers 7 bases. Trimming cost V 3 bases and J 5 bases; bases outside gene matches: 4. The germline CDR1 and CDR2 sequences are MDHEN and SYDVKM. The CDR3 extends over 14 amino acids. CDR3 bases: TGTGCCAGCAGTTTCCAAACAGGGGATCAGCCCCAGCATTTT. Translation gives CASSFQTGDQPQHF.

This rearrangement joins TRBV9 to TRBJ2-1, with a tentative D call TRBD2 (7 bases). The length of the CDR3 is 15 residues. Trimming cost V 4 bases and J 7 bases, with 18 bases left between them. Germline CDR1 SGDLS, CDR2 YYNGEE. The CDR3 region is CASSPKGGGLNEQFF. In DNA, the CDR3 is TGTGCCAGCAGCCCTAAGGGGGGGGGCCTGAATGAGCAGTTCTTC.

CDR3 sequence reads: CASRLTSGAYNEQFF. The CDR3 DNA sequence: TGTGCCAGCAGACTGACTAGCGGGGCCTACAATGAGCAGTTCTTC. The gene calls are TRBV7-2 and TRBJ2-1; 11 bases are shared with TRBD2. V was pared by 6 bases and J by 2 bases, with 3 bases of the junction left unmatched. The CDR3 spans 15 residues. CDR1 is SGHTA and CDR2 is FQGNSA in the germline V gene. The whole variable domain, filled in from reference TRBV7-2 and TRBJ2-1, reads GAGVSQSPSNKVTEKGKDVELRCDPISGHTALYWYRQSLGQGLEFLIYFQGNSAPDKSGLPSDRFSAERTGGSVSTLTIQRTQQEDSAVYLCASRLTSGAYNEQFFGPGTRLTVL.

The genes are TRBV7-2 and TRBJ2-1, with TRBD1 matching 9 bases. Germline assignment: CDR1 SGHTA and CDR2 FQGNSA. V was clipped by 5 bases and J by 9 bases; unmatched bases: 8. The CDR3 is 14 amino acids. The CDR3 reads CASSTRDRASEQFF. CDR3 DNA sequence: TGTGCCAGCAGCACTCGGGACAGGGCGAGTGAGCAGTTCTTC.

The chain has TRBV6-5 and TRBJ1-3; D is undetermined. Germline V lookup: CDR1 MNHEY, CDR2 SVGAGI. V was pared by 8 bases and J by 0 bases, with 8 bases between. This CDR3 region has 13 residues. Here the CDR3 DNA reads TGTGCCAGCTCTTGGAGCTCTGGAAACACCATATATTTT. It is translated as CASSWSSGNTIYF.

V usage is TRBV4-3 and J usage is TRBJ2-3; 10 bases line up with TRBD2. The CDR3 totals 15 residues. V was clipped by 4 bases and J by 1 base; unmatched bases: 2. Per the germline V gene, CDR1 is LGHNA and CDR2 is YSLEER. DNA of the CDR3: TGCGCCAGCAGCCGAGGACTAGCGGGCACAGATACGCAGTATTTT. As protein: CASSRGLAGTDTQYF.

This chain joins TRBV7-2 and TRBJ1-5; D possibly corresponds to TRBD1 (6 bases). The CDR3 sequence is 13 residues long. Per germline, CDR1 SGHTA and CDR2 FQGNSA. Trimming pared 6 bases from V and 7 bases from J, leaving 13 bases between. This CDR3 is CASSTGQGQPQHF. CDR3 bases: TGTGCCAGCAGTACGGGACAAGGACAGCCCCAGCATTTT.

The chain combines TRBV5-6 with TRBJ1-2, with D possibly being TRBD1 (6 bases). The CDR3 is 15 amino acids. CDR1 is SGHDT and CDR2 is YYEEEE in the germline V gene. V lost 0 bases and J lost 6, with 15 bases in between. CDR3 DNA: TGTGCCAGCAGCTTGGCCATCGCAGGGGTTCATGGCTACACCTTC. Amino acid sequence: CASSLAIAGVHGYTF.

This sequence joins TRBV19 and TRBJ2-3, with D possibly being TRBD2 (6 bases). Trimming removed 5 bases from V and 5 bases from J, with 20 bases in between. CDR1 and CDR2 (germline): LNHDA, SQIVND (reference sequence). The CDR3 has 16 residues. This CDR3 reads CASSPRPGGVEDTQYF. The CDR3, as DNA: TGTGCCAGTAGTCCCCGCCCCGGGGGAGTGGAAGATACGCAGTATTTT. The full variable domain, rest sourced from reference TRBV19 and TRBJ2-3, is DGGITQSPKYLFRKEGQNVTLSCEQNLNHDAMYWYRQDPGQGLRLIYYSQIVNDFQKGDIAEGYSVSREKKESFPLTVTSAQKNPTAFYLCASSPRPGGVEDTQYFGPGTRLTVL.

V gene TRBV6-6 combines with J gene TRBJ2-7; no definite D call. The CDR3 totals 11 residues. V gave up 2 bases and J gave up 7 bases, with 6 bases separating them. CDR1 MNHNY and CDR2 SVGAGI come from the germline V gene (reference sequence). Here the CDR3 reads CASSYRGEQYF. The CDR3 nucleotides read TGTGCCAGCAGTTACAGAGGAGAGCAGTACTTC.

The chain couples TRBV15 to TRBJ2-7; TRBD1 aligns across 8 bases. The CDR3 sequence is 16 residues long. Per the germline V gene, CDR1 is LNHNV and CDR2 is YYDKDF (reference sequence). After removal of 3 bases from V and 3 bases from J, the junction contained 10 bases not matched to a gene. The CDR3 DNA is TGTGCCACCAGCAGGGACGACAGGGGCAGGGGCTACGAGCAGTACTTC. Translated, it gives CATSRDDRGRGYEQYF. The variable domain in full, with the rest retrieved from reference TRBV15 and TRBJ2-7, is DAMVIQNPRYQVTQFGKPVTLSCSQTLNHNVMYWYQQKSSQAPKLLFHYYDKDFNNEADTPDNFQSRRPNTSFCFLDIRSPGLGDTAMYLCATSRDDRGRGYEQYFGPGTRLTVT.

This sequence joins TRBV18 and TRBJ2-7, with a possible D match to TRBD1 (6 bases). Trimming left V 6 bases short and J 0 bases short, with 12 bases between. CDR1 is KGHSH and CDR2 is LQKENI in the germline V gene. The CDR3 length is 14 residues. The CDR3 loop reads CASSGSGHSYEQYF. CDR3 DNA sequence: TGTGCCAGCTCGGGTTCGGGACACTCCTACGAGCAGTACTTC.

To note about this clone: The same CDR3 is also encoded by other DNA sequences in this sample. V gene TRBV18 combines with J gene TRBJ2-5, with D perhaps TRBD1 (5 bases). V was trimmed by 4 bases and J by 1 base, leaving 7 bases between them. CDR1 is KGHSH, CDR2 LQKENI, per germline. The CDR3 consists of 13 residues. CDR3: CASSLGLQETQYF. The DNA for the CDR3 is TGTGCCAGCTCACTGGGGCTCCAAGAGACCCAGTACTTC.

The rearrangement joins TRBV27 to TRBJ2-7; D is unclear. The germline V gene has CDR1 MNHEY and CDR2 SMNVEV (reference sequence). Deletions cut 4 bases from V and 2 bases from J, with 3 bases between. The CDR3 is made up of 11 amino acids. CDR3 nucleotide sequence: TGTGCCAGCAGTTCAACCTACGAGCAGTACTTC. Translation: CASSSTYEQYF.

This chain connects TRBV19 to TRBJ2-7; D is undetermined. In germline, CDR1 is LNHDA, CDR2 SQIVND (reference sequence). This CDR3 comprises 13 residues. The V gene lost 7 bases and the J gene lost 0 bases, with 10 bases spanning the gap. The CDR3 loop reads CASKHRTSYEQYF. CDR3 DNA: TGTGCCAGTAAACACAGAACCTCCTACGAGCAGTACTTC.